The rows below give T cell receptor beta chains drawn from one sample of a study of cytomegalovirus exposure and HLA in healthy donors. Assay used: immunoSEQ multiplex PCR; TCRdb lists only in-frame clones, some missing. The sample records 150,000 or so clones, around 80% being singletons. Material for sequencing was PBMCs. These receptors all stem from a woman between 35 and 50 years old in good health and CMV-seronegative. Each CDR3 is given with its conserved first and last residue. D genes are given only for firm matches. Clone size appears in some rows only: once, few, many, or a class for an expanded clone.

v_gene,abundance,d_gene,j_gene,CDR3nt,CDR3aa
TRBV14,.,.,TRBJ2-7,TGTGCCAGCAGCCAAGCATACGAGCAGTACTTC,CASSQAYEQYF
TRBV30,.,TRBD1,TRBJ2-3,TGTGCCGCGGACAGGGGACCCTTTGTGAGCACAGATACGCAGTATTTT,CAADRGPFVSTDTQYF
TRBV5-4,few,TRBD2,TRBJ2-1,TGTGCCAGCAGCCTGACCCCGGGACTAGCGTTAAATGAGCAGTTCTTC,CASSLTPGLALNEQFF
TRBV4-1,.,.,TRBJ2-1,TGCGCCAGCAGCCCGTCTAGCACAACCTACAATGAGCAGTTCTTC,CASSPSSTTYNEQFF
TRBV11-3,.,.,TRBJ2-1,TGTGCCAGCAGCTTACAGGGACAACATCGCAATGAGCAGTTCTTC,CASSLQGQHRNEQFF
TRBV5-1,.,.,TRBJ1-6,TGCGCCAGCAGCTTGGTGACAGCTGGCCTTAATTCACCCCTCCACTTT,CASSLVTAGLNSPLHF
TRBV28,few,TRBD2,TRBJ2-7,TGTGCCAGCAGTAAAGAGTGGGGGGGCTACGAGCAGTACTTC,CASSKEWGGYEQYF
TRBV7-3,.,TRBD1,TRBJ2-7,TGTGCCAGCAGCGTGGCGACGGACAGGGGGAGGCAGTACTTC,CASSVATDRGRQYF
TRBV7-9,.,.,TRBJ2-7,TGTGCCAGCAGCTTAGCACCCAGAGGTTACGAGCAGTACTTC,CASSLAPRGYEQYF
TRBV29-1,.,.,TRBJ2-4,TGCAGCGTTGAAAAGCCTGCAGGGGGGCTGAAAAACAGTCAGTACTTC,CSVEKPAGGLKNSQYF
TRBV9,.,TRBD2,TRBJ2-3,TGTGCCAGCAGCATATACGGACTAGCGGGGGAAAGCACAGATACGCAGTATTTT,CASSIYGLAGESTDTQYF